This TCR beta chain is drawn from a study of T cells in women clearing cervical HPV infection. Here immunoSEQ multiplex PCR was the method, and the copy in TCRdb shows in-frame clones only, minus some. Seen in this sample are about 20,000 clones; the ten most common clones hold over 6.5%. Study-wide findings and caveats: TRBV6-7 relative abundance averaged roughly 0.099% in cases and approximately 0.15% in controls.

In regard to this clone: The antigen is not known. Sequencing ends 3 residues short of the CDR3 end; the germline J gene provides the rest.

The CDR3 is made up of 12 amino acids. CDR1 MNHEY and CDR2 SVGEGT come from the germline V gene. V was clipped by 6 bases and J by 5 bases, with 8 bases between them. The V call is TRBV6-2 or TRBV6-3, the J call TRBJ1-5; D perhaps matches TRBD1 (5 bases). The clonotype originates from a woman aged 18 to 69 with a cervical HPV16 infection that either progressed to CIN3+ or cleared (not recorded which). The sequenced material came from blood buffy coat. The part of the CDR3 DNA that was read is TGTGCCAGCAGCTGGGGGGATCAGCCC. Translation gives CASSWGDQP. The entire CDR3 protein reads CASSWGDQPQHF.